The 27 T cell receptor beta chains reported below all come from one sample, sequenced in a study of human T cells and chemical hapten exposure. Sample time point: patch test 1, 2 weeks after DPC sensitization. Treatment in this sample: therapeutic diphenylcyclopropenone sensitization with weekly scalp DPC. TCRdb ran MiXCR on the RACE reads and lists one entry per CDR3 protein. The sample lists roughly 74,000 distinct CDR3 sequences, 25% to 40% seen once, with about 8.1% in the top ten. Material: whole blood, obtained in connection with sensitization to the hapten diphenylcyclopropenone (DPC). These receptors all come from a man aged 40-49 years with alopecia areata. Some clones in this sample may be carry-over from other donors' samples.

CDR3: CASSQRGLVAASTDTQYF. Written as DNA, the CDR3 is TGTGCCAGCAGCCAACGGGGACTAGTCGCGGCTAGCACAGATACGCAGTATTTT. The chain links TRBV3-1 to TRBJ2-3, with 8 bases lining up with TRBD2. V shed 2 bases and J 0 bases; nucleotides not matched to a gene: 10. Germline CDR1 reads LGHDT; CDR2 reads YNNKEL (reference sequence). CDR3 length equals 18 residues.

CDR3 in DNA: TGTGCCAGCAGTCTAGTAGCGGGGGGGAACTACAATGAGCAGTTCTTC. It specifies CASSLVAGGNYNEQFF. The V and J genes are TRBV6-2 or TRBV6-3 and TRBJ2-1, with 11 bases that match TRBD2. The CDR3 has 16 amino acids. Unmatched junction bases numbered 6, after V lost 5 bases and J lost 3 bases. Looked up from germline, CDR1 is MNHEY and CDR2 is SVGEGT.

The chain employs TRBV6-5 and TRBJ2-7; no definite D call. Germline-derived CDR1 and CDR2 are MNHEY and SVGAGI. The length of the CDR3 is 11 residues. V lost 5 bases to trimming and J lost 7 bases, with 9 bases between them. CDR3 nucleotide sequence: TGTGCCAGCAGTGGGCGCAGGGAGCAGTACTTC. This sequence encodes CASSGRREQYF.

This clonotype was counted between two and nine times. J is TRBJ2-2 and V is TRBV20-1, with D perhaps TRBD1 or TRBD2 (5 bases each). Looked up from germline, CDR1 is DFQATT and CDR2 is SNEGSKA (reference sequence). V was pared by 2 bases and J by 0 bases, with 7 bases between. The CDR3 runs to 14 residues. DNA for the CDR3: TGCAGTGCTAGACAGGGACCGAACACCGGGGAGCTGTTTTTT. It yields the protein CSARQGPNTGELFF.

In its sample, this clonotype was seen a few times. The chain uses TRBV18 and TRBJ2-1, with 7 nucleotides matching TRBD2. This CDR3 comprises 17 residues. With 2 bases clipped from V and 0 bases from J, the junction kept 7 bases outside the gene matches. In germline, CDR1 is KGHSH, CDR2 LQKENI. The DNA for the CDR3 is TGTGCCAGCTCACCATCGGTTGCGGGAGTCTCCTACAATGAGCAGTTCTTC. Translation gives CASSPSVAGVSYNEQFF.

Note on this clonotype: The junction departs from the called germline gene at one end, perhaps through a read error. The chain combines TRBV7-9 with TRBJ1-1; 7 bases align to TRBD1. The CDR3 is made up of 14 amino acids. Per the germline V gene, CDR1 is SEHNR and CDR2 is FQNEAQ (reference sequence). The CDR3 protein is CASSHKDRGPETFF. The CDR3, as DNA: TGTGCCAGCAGCCATAAGGATAGGGGGCCTGAAACTTTCTTT.

The rearrangement uses TRBV12-3 or TRBV12-4 and TRBJ1-5; the D gene is possibly TRBD1 (6 bases). V was pared by 6 bases and J by 6 bases, with 24 bases between. The CDR3 runs to 17 residues. CDR3 coding DNA: TGTGCCAGCAGGAGATCTACAGGGTCTGTAGGAGGTCAGCCCCAGCATTTT. Amino acids: CASRRSTGSVGGQPQHF.

This chain joins TRBV11-2 and TRBJ2-3, with D maybe TRBD2 (5 bases). Germline lookup yields CDR1 SGHAT and CDR2 FQNNGV. This CDR3 is 16 amino acids long. V dropped 7 bases and J dropped 4 bases, with 21 bases sitting between them. CDR3 bases: TGTGCCAGCAACCAACAAGGCCCCGCGAGGGCAGATACGCAGTATTTT. Translated: CASNQQGPARADTQYF.

There are a few counts of this clonotype. The genes are TRBV20-1 and TRBJ2-7; 7 bases are shared with TRBD1. CDR3 size: 12 residues. The trim removed 6 bases at V and 3 bases at J, leaving 5 bases unmatched. Germline V lookup: CDR1 DFQATT, CDR2 SNEGSKA (reference sequence). CDR3 nucleotides: TGCAGTGCCCAGACAGGGTTCTACGAGCAGTACTTC. Translated, it gives CSAQTGFYEQYF.

J is TRBJ2-7 and V is TRBV27; possible D gene TRBD1, 6 bases. The CDR3 is 14 amino acids. Trimming cost V 6 bases and J 2 bases, with 14 bases left between them. Germline loops: CDR1 MNHEY, CDR2 SMNVEV (reference sequence). CDR3 in amino acids: CASSGKRGTYEQYF. DNA of the CDR3: TGTGCCAGCAGCGGAAAGAGGGGGACCTACGAGCAGTACTTC.

This clonotype was seen more than once but under ten times. CDR3 protein: CASSSPQETQYF. CDR3 DNA: TGCGCCAGCAGCTCCCCTCAAGAGACCCAGTACTTC. The chain employs TRBV5-1 and TRBJ2-5; D gene ambiguous. Germline-derived CDR1 and CDR2 are SGHRS and YFSETQ. V was trimmed by 3 bases and J by 2 bases, leaving 5 bases between them. There are 12 residues in the CDR3.

The gene calls are TRBV7-2 and TRBJ1-1, with D maybe TRBD1 (6 bases). This CDR3 is 14 amino acids long. Trimming stripped 2 bases from V and 4 bases from J, with 11 bases between. Looked up from germline, CDR1 is SGHTA and CDR2 is FQGNSA. CDR3 loop: CASSLHRAPTEAFF. DNA for the CDR3: TGTGCCAGCAGCTTACACAGGGCCCCCACTGAAGCTTTCTTT.

This clonotype was detected a few times. The CDR3: CATSGSWTGPNQPQHF. As DNA, the CDR3 is TGTGCCACCAGCGGCTCGTGGACAGGACCCAATCAGCCCCAGCATTTT. The chain is built from TRBV15 and TRBJ1-5; the match to TRBD1 covers 7 bases. The CDR3 is 16 residues long. V gave up 5 bases and J gave up 3 bases; unmatched junction bases: 10. CDR1 and CDR2 (germline): LNHNV, YYDKDF (reference sequence).

This chain links TRBV9 with TRBJ2-3; tentatively, D is TRBD2 (5 bases). V was shortened by 2 bases and J by 11 bases, with 21 bases between the two germline ends. The CDR3 consists of 15 residues. Germline assignment: CDR1 SGDLS and CDR2 YYNGEE. The CDR3 DNA reads TGTGCCAGCAGCGTCCAGAGGACTCCCCCGACGGTGCAGTATTTT. Protein sequence: CASSVQRTPPTVQYF.

This clonotype was counted a few times. The rearrangement uses TRBV6-2 or TRBV6-3 and TRBJ1-1, with a possible D match to TRBD1 (6 bases). Looked up from germline, CDR1 is MNHEY and CDR2 is SVGEGT. Trimming shortened V by 0 bases and J by 8 bases, and 13 bases separated the two germline ends. This CDR3 has 14 amino acids. CDR3 bases: TGTGCCAGCAGTTACTCGAAGGGGGTATTGGAAGCTTTCTTT. Translation gives CASSYSKGVLEAFF.

The chain is built from TRBV12-3 or TRBV12-4 and TRBJ1-2; 9 nucleotides line up with TRBD1. V was pared by 6 bases and J by 2 bases, with 4 bases of the junction left unmatched. The CDR3 totals 14 residues. CDR3 protein: CASSEGQGNYGYTF. Written as DNA, the CDR3 is TGTGCCAGCAGCGAGGGACAGGGCAACTATGGCTACACCTTC.

This chain joins TRBV3-1 and TRBJ2-2; D remains unclear. The CDR3 has 14 residues. CDR1 is LGHDT, CDR2 YNNKEL, per germline (reference sequence). Trimming left V 4 bases short and J 2 bases short, with 8 bases between. The DNA of the CDR3 is TGTGCCAGCAGCCCACCCACCAACACCGGGGAGCTGTTTTTT. It is translated as CASSPPTNTGELFF.

V usage is TRBV6-5 and J usage is TRBJ1-2, with unresolved D. The germline gives CDR1 MNHEY, CDR2 SVGAGI. Trimming removed 0 bases at V and 13 bases at J, with 12 bases between. The CDR3 consists of 12 residues. Here the CDR3 reads CASSYSVGFPTF. CDR3 in DNA: TGTGCCAGCAGTTACTCGGTGGGTTTTCCCACCTTC.

This clonotype was seen more than once but under ten times. The chain uses TRBV30 and TRBJ2-1, with D perhaps assigned TRBD1 or TRBD2 (6 bases each). The CDR3 is 12 residues long. Germline V gene data show CDR1 as GTSNPN and CDR2 as SVGIG (reference sequence). V dropped 3 bases and J dropped 10 bases, with 13 bases sitting between them. The DNA of the CDR3 is TGTGCCTGGAGAGGGGGGACCCTGGAGCAGTTCTTC. Its protein is CAWRGGTLEQFF.

This chain links TRBV5-1 with TRBJ1-4, with a tentative D call TRBD1 (6 bases). CDR1 and CDR2 from the germline V gene are SGHRS and YFSETQ. Trimming left V 2 bases short and J 5 bases short, with 13 bases between. The CDR3 runs 15 residues. The CDR3: CASSLQGGKNEKLFF. In DNA, the CDR3 is TGCGCCAGCAGCTTACAGGGAGGCAAGAATGAAAAACTGTTTTTT.

The CDR3 is CASRPGGSQPQHF. CDR3 DNA: TGTGCCAGCAGGCCGGGGGGCAGTCAGCCCCAGCATTTT. This chain connects TRBV28 to TRBJ1-5; TRBD1 is a possible D gene (6 bases). Per the germline V gene, CDR1 is MDHEN and CDR2 is SYDVKM. Trimming shortened V by 6 bases and J by 6 bases, and 12 bases separated the two germline ends. This CDR3 has 13 residues. The variable domain in full, with the rest retrieved from reference TRBV28 and TRBJ1-5, is DVKVTQSSRYLVKRTGEKVFLECVQDMDHENMFWYRQDPGLGLRLIYFSYDVKMKEKGDIPEGYSVSREKKERFSLILESASTNQTSMYLCASRPGGSQPQHFGDGTRLSIL.

The chain combines TRBV28 with TRBJ1-4; 7 positions match TRBD1. CDR3 size: 15 residues. The V gene end was trimmed by 4 bases and the J gene end by 3 bases; junction bases not matched to a gene: 5. Germline-derived CDR1 and CDR2 are MDHEN and SYDVKM. The CDR3 loop is CASSSRQGSNEKLFF. The CDR3, as DNA: TGTGCCAGCAGTTCGCGACAGGGCTCTAATGAAAAACTGTTTTTT.

The chain couples TRBV30 to TRBJ1-2; possibly TRBD1 for D (5 bases). The CDR3 runs to 16 residues. From germline, CDR1 is GTSNPN and CDR2 SVGIG (reference sequence). Deletions cut 3 bases from V and 3 bases from J, with 20 bases between. The CDR3 here is CAWSAPGIRGDYGYTF. The CDR3 nucleotides read TGTGCCTGGAGCGCTCCTGGGATCCGAGGGGACTATGGCTACACCTTC.

The chain links TRBV18 to TRBJ2-3; D is unresolved. V gave up 3 bases and J gave up 0 bases, with 10 bases separating them. CDR3 size: 15 residues. Germline CDR1 and CDR2: KGHSH and LQKENI. The CDR3 coding sequence is TGTGCCAGCTCACCGGGCGGAACTAGCACAGATACGCAGTATTTT. It translates to CASSPGGTSTDTQYF.

The gene calls are TRBV6-5 and TRBJ2-1; tentatively, D is TRBD1 or TRBD2 (5 bases each). The ends were cut back, 0 bases at V and 6 bases at J, with 15 bases in the middle. Germline assignment: CDR1 MNHEY and CDR2 SVGAGI. The CDR3 length is 16 residues. The CDR3 region is CASSYSRDLRTNEQFF. The DNA of the CDR3 is TGTGCCAGCAGTTACTCCAGGGACCTCCGTACCAATGAGCAGTTCTTC.

The rearrangement links TRBV19 to TRBJ1-5; TRBD1 matches at 7 bases. This CDR3 region has 13 residues. V lost 5 bases and J lost 6; bases outside the gene matches: 4. Germline loops: CDR1 LNHDA, CDR2 SQIVND (reference sequence). The CDR3 sequence: CASSSDRVQPQHF. The CDR3 DNA follows: TGTGCCAGTAGTTCCGACAGGGTTCAGCCCCAGCATTTT. The full variable domain, completed using reference TRBV19 and TRBJ1-5, is DGGITQSPKYLFRKEGQNVTLSCEQNLNHDAMYWYRQDPGQGLRLIYYSQIVNDFQKGDIAEGYSVSREKKESFPLTVTSAQKNPTAFYLCASSSDRVQPQHFGDGTRLSIL.

This clonotype has more than one count but fewer than ten. The V gene is TRBV11-2, the J gene TRBJ2-7, with 7 bases lining up with TRBD1. CDR3 length: 13 residues. CDR1 SGHAT and CDR2 FQNNGV come from the germline V gene. The ends lost 4 bases at V and 6 bases at J; junction bases unmatched: 6. CDR3 loop: CASSSTPGGEQYF. CDR3 DNA: TGTGCCAGCAGCTCCACCCCAGGGGGCGAGCAGTACTTC.